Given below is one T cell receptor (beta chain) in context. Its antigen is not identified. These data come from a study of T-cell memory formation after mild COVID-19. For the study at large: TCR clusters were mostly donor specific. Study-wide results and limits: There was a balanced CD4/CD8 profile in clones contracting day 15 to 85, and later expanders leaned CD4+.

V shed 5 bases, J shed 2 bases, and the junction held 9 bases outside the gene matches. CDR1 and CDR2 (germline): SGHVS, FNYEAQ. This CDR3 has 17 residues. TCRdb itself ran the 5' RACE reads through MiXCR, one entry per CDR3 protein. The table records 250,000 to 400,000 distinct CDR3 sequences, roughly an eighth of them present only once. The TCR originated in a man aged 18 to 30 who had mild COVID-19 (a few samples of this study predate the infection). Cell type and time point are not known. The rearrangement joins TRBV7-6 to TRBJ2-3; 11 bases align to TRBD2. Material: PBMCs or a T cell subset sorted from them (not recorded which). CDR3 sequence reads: CASSQGTSGLLTDTQYF. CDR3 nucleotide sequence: TGTGCCAGCAGCCAAGGGACTAGCGGCCTCCTCACAGATACGCAGTATTTT.